The clone carrying this T cell receptor (beta chain) was seen a handful of times. Its antigen is not known. TCRdb redid the calling of the RT-PCR reads with MiXCR, one entry per CDR3 protein. The sample has about 700,000 distinct CDR3 sequences; around 13% are singletons. The entry originates in a study of response to subunit inactivated influenza vaccine. General study points: The study's authors posited that every seasonal influenza vaccination enlists few new T cells.

Specimen: PBMCs from blood, collected around 15 days before vaccination. The source of this sequence is a man aged 45 to 65 who received an inactivated influenza vaccine.

The CDR3 reads CSVKTEMNTEAFF. CDR3 nucleotide sequence: TGCAGCGTTAAGACCGAAATGAACACTGAAGCTTTCTTT. The chain is built from TRBV29-1 and TRBJ1-1; D remains unclear. V gave up 5 bases and J gave up 0 bases, with 10 bases separating them. Germline V gene lookup returns CDR1 SQVTM and CDR2 ANQGSEA. CDR3 length: 13 amino acids.